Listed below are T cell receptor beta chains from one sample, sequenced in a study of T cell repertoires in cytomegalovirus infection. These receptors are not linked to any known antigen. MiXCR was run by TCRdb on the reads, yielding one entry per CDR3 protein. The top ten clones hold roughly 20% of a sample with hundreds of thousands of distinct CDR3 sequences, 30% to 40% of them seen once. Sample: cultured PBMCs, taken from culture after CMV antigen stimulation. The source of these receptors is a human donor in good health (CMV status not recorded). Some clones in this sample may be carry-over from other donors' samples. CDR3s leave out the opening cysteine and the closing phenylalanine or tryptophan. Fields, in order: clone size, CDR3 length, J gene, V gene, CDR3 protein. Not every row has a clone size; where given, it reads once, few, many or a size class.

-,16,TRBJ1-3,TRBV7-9,ASTFGMKQGASGNTIY
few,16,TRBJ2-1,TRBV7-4,ASSPRGLGLAALNEQF
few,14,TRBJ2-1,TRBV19,ASSWVASGVYNEQF
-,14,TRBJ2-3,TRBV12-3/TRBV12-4,ASSRPKGQIQDTQY
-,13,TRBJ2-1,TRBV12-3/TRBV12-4,ASSLIGTRNNEQF
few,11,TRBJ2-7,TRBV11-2,ASTPDSRDEQY
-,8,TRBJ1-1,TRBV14,ASFQVEAF
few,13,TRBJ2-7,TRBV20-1,SASYRGLSRSEQY
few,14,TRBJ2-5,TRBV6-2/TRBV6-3,ASSYPPDRKQETQY
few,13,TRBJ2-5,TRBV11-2,ASSPPGWGQETQY
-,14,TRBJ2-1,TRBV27,ASSRDRTSANNEQF
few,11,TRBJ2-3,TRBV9,ASSVVGEDTQY
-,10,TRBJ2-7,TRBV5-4,ASSRGATEQY
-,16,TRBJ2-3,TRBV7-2,ASSLYPPPRSSTDTQY
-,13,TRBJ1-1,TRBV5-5,ASSLVQGGSTEAF
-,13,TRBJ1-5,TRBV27,ASSALQTSNQPQH
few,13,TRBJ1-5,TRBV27,ASTPRGRGNQPQH
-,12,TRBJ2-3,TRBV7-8,ASSPDGLPTEQY
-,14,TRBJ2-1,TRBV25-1,ASSALTSGSYNEQF
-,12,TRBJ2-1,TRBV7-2,ASSLMREGYEQF
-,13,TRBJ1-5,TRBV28,ASSFKQGRGQPQH
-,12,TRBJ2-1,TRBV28,ASQGDRVYNEQF
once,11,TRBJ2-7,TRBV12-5,ASAFEGPYEQY
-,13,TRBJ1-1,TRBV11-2,ASSLEQGFGTEAF
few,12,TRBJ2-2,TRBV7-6,ASRLDRNTGELF
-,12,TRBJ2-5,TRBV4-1,ASSQISGKETQY
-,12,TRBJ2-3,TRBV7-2,ASRGGQGSETQY
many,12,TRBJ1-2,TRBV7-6,ASSLAQARDGYT
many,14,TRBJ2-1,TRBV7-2,ASSLATGDAYNEQF
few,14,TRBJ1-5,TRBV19,ASSETGDYSNQPQH
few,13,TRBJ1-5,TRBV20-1,SVWRGGHSNQPQH
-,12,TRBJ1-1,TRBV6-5,ASRPTYMNTEAF
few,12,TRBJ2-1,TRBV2,ASRGPQGASPQF